This TCR beta chain was retrieved from a study of shared clonotypes between healthy human individuals. Study in general: Researchers drew samples from two women and a few men aged 18 to 49. Three plates each covered CD4 naive and memory; CD8 naive two, CD8 memory one. Broader study findings: Non-shared clonotypes showed lower generation probabilities than clonotypes common to all four donors. Rarefaction demonstrated incomplete sorted-subset sequencing despite large depth.

The CDR3 is 14 amino acids. The germline gives CDR1 KGHSH, CDR2 LQKENI. Trimming shortened V by 2 bases and J by 0 bases, and 5 bases separated the two germline ends. Clones were sequenced by immunoSEQ multiplex PCR, and TCRdb holds only the in-frame ones, with some missing. The top ten hold approximately 0.37% of the sample, which has about 2.4 million clones, 80% to 95% seen once. A note on this clone: Its antigen is as yet unknown. Within the sample, other DNA sequences also encode this same CDR3.

The TCR sequence derives from a man between 18 and 35 years old in good health. Some clones in this sample may be carry-over from other donors' samples. This chain connects TRBV18 to TRBJ2-1; D unresolved. The specimen sequenced was naive CD4+ T cells from PBMCs. Subset in this sample: CD45RA+ positively selected. The CDR3 coding sequence is TGTGCCAGCTCACCAGCTAGCTCCTACAATGAGCAGTTCTTC. Protein: CASSPASSYNEQFF. Together with reference TRBV18 and TRBJ2-1, the CDR3 gives the full variable domain: NAGVMQNPRHLVRRRGQEARLRCSPMKGHSHVYWYRQLPEEGLKFMVYLQKENIIDESGMPKERFSAEFPKEGPSILRIQQVVRGDSAAYFCASSPASSYNEQFFGPGTRLTVL.